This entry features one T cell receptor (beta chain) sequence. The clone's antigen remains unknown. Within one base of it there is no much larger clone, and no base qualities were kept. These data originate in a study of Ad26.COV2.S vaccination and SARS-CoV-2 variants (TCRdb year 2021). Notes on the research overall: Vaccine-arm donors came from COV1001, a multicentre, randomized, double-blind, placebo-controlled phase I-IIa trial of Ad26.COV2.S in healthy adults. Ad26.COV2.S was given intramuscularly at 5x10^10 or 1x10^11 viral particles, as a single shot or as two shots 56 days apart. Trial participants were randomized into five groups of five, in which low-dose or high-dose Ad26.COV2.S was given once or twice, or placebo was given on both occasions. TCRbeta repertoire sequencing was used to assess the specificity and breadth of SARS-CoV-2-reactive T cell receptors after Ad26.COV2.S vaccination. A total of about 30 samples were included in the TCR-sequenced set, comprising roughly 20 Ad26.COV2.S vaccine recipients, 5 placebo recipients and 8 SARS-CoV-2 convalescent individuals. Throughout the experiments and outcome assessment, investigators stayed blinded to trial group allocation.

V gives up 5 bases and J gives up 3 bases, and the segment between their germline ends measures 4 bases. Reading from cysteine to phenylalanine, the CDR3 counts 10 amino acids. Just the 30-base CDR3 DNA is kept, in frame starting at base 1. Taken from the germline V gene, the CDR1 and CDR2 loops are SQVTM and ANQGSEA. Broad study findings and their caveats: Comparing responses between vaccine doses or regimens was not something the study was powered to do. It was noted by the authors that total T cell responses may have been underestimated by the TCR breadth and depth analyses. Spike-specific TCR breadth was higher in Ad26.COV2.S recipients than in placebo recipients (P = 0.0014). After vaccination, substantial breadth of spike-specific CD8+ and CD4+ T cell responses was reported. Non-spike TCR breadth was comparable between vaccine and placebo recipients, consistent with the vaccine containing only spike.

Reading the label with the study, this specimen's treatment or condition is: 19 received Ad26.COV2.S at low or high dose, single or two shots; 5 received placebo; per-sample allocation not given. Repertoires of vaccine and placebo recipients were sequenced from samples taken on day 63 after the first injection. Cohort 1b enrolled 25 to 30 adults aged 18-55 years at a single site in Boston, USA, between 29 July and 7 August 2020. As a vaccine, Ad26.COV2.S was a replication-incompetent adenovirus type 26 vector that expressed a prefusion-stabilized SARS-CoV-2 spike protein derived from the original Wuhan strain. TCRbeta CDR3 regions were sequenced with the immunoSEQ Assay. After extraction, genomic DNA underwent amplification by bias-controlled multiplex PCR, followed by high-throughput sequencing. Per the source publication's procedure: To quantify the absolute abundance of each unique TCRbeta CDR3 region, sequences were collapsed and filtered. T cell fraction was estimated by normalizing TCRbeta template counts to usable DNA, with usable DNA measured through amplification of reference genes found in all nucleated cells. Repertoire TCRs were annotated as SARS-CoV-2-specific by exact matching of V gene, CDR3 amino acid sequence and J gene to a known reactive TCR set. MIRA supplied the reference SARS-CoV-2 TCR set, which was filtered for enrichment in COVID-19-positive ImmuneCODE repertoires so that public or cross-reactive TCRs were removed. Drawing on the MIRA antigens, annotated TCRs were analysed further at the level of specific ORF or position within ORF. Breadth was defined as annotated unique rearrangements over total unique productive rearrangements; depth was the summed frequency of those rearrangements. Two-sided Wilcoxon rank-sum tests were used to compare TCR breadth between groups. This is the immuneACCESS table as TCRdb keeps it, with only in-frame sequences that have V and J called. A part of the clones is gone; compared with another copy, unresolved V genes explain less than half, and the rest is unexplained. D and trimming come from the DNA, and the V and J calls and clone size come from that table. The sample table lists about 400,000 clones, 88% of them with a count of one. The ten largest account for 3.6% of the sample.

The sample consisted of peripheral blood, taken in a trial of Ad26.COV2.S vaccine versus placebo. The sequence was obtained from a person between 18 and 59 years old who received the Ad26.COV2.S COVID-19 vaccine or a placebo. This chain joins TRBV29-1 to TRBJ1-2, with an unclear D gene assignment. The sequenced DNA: TGCAGCGTTATGGACTATGGCTACACCTTC. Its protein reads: CSVMDYGYTF.